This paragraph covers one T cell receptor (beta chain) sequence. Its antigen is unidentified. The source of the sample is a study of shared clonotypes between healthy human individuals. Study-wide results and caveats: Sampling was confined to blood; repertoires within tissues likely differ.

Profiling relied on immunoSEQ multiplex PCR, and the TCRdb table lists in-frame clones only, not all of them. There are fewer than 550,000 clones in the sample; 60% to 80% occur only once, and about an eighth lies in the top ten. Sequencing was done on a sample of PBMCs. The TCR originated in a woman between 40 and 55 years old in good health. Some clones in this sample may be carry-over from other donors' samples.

The CDR3 nucleotides read TGTGCCATCAGTGAGGGCTCCCGAGGGTCTAGTCAAGAGACCCAGTACTTC. It specifies CAISEGSRGSSQETQYF. The chain has TRBV10-3 and TRBJ2-5; possible D gene TRBD2, 5 bases. Trimming pared 2 bases from V and 2 bases from J, leaving 18 bases between. From germline, CDR1 is ENHRY and CDR2 SYGVKD. This CDR3 has 17 amino acids.